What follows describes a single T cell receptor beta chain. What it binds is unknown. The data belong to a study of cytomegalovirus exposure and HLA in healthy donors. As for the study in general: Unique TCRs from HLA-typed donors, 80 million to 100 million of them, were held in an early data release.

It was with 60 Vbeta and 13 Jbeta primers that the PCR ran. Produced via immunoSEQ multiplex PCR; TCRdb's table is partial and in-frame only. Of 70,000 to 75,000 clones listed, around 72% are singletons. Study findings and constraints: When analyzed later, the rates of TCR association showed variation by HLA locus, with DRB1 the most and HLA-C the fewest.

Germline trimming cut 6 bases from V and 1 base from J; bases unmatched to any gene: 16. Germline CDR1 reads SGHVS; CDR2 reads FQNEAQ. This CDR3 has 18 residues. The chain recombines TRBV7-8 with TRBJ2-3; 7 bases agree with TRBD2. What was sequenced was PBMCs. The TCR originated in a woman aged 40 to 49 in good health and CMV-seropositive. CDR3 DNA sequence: TGTGCCAGCAGTTCACGACTGAGGGGCCTAGCGGGCACAGATACGCAGTATTTT. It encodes CASSSRLRGLAGTDTQYF.